These T cell receptor beta chains were read from a single sample in a study of shared clonotypes between healthy human individuals. Data came from immunoSEQ multiplex PCR; TCRdb stores just in-frame clones and leaves some out. The table has roughly 120,000 clones, around two thirds seen once. The sample taken for sequencing was memory CD8+ T cells sorted from blood. These receptors were taken from a woman aged 30 to 39 in good health. Both conserved end residues are part of each CDR3. A D gene is named only where the DNA matches it firmly. Clone size, where shown, is once, few, many, or a class for clones that have expanded.

v_call	clone_size	j_call	d_call	cdr3_aa	cdr3_nt
TRBV19	.	TRBJ1-2	TRBD1	CASKPGTELGYGYTF	TGTGCCAGCAAGCCCGGGACAGAGTTAGGCTATGGCTACACCTTC
TRBV7-8	.	TRBJ1-5	TRBD1	CASSVGGQLSNQPQHF	TGTGCCAGCAGCGTGGGGGGACAGCTATCCAATCAGCCCCAGCATTTT
TRBV30	many	TRBJ1-1	.	CAFNRETEAFF	TGTGCCTTTAACAGGGAAACTGAAGCTTTCTTT
TRBV19	.	TRBJ1-3	.	CASRYTTGSGNTIYF	TGTGCCAGTCGATATACTACAGGGTCGGGAAACACCATATATTTT
TRBV5-1	.	TRBJ1-1	TRBD1	CASRWKPGQGALRAWTEAFF	TGCGCCAGCAGATGGAAGCCGGGACAGGGGGCGCTCCGGGCATGGACTGAAGCTTTCTTT
TRBV5-1	.	TRBJ2-7	TRBD1	CASSWTGGASYEQYF	TGCGCCAGCAGCTGGACAGGGGGCGCTTCCTACGAGCAGTACTTC
TRBV4-1	.	TRBJ2-3	TRBD2	CASSHREVTDTQYF	TGCGCCAGCAGCCACCGGGAGGTCACAGATACGCAGTATTTT
TRBV5-1	.	TRBJ2-1	TRBD2	CASSLGGGLYNEQFF	TGCGCCAGCAGCTTGGGCGGGGGATTATACAATGAGCAGTTCTTC
TRBV6-4	.	TRBJ2-1	.	CASRRQTNEQFF	TGTGCCAGCAGACGTCAGACTAATGAGCAGTTCTTC
TRBV29-1	few	TRBJ2-5	TRBD1	CSVEQGAGETQYF	TGCAGCGTGGAGCAGGGGGCGGGAGAGACCCAGTACTTC
TRBV28	.	TRBJ1-5	TRBD1	CASSRTGGSNQPQHF	TGTGCCAGCAGCCGAACAGGGGGAAGCAATCAGCCCCAGCATTTT
TRBV7-2	.	TRBJ2-3	.	CASSLTSDSTDTQYF	TGTGCCAGCAGCCTAACCTCGGATAGCACAGATACGCAGTATTTT
TRBV6-1	.	TRBJ1-2	.	CASSEAHQGEGYTF	TGTGCCAGCAGTGAAGCACACCAGGGAGAAGGCTACACCTTC
TRBV29-1	.	TRBJ1-1	.	CSVEERVGSEAFF	TGCAGCGTTGAAGAACGTGTAGGTTCTGAAGCTTTCTTT
TRBV4-2	.	TRBJ1-2	.	CASSQPGQRNYGYTF	TGTGCCAGCAGCCAACCGGGACAACGTAACTATGGCTACACCTTC
TRBV6-4	.	TRBJ1-5	TRBD1	CASRSGTGSYSNQPQHF	TGTGCCAGTAGAAGCGGGACAGGGTCTTATAGCAATCAGCCCCAGCATTTT
TRBV19	.	TRBJ1-2	.	CASSASSYGYTF	TGTGCCAGTAGTGCCTCCTCCTATGGCTACACCTTC
TRBV2	few	TRBJ1-2	.	CASTTDYGYTF	TGTGCCAGCACCACGGACTATGGCTACACCTTC
TRBV2	.	TRBJ1-2	TRBD1	CASDPRTGVYGYTF	TGTGCCAGCGATCCTAGGACAGGGGTGTATGGCTACACCTTC
TRBV28	.	TRBJ1-2	TRBD1	CASSSRQGPANYGYTF	TGTGCCAGCAGTTCACGACAGGGGCCTGCTAACTATGGCTACACCTTC
TRBV2	.	TRBJ1-2	.	CASSDGEVYNYGYTF	TGTGCCAGCAGTGATGGGGAGGTTTATAACTATGGCTACACCTTC
TRBV2	.	TRBJ1-1	.	CASSFVLGEGISEAFF	TGTGCCAGCAGCTTCGTCCTGGGGGAGGGCATCTCTGAAGCTTTCTTT